One sample yielded the 4 T cell receptor beta chains listed below, sequenced in a study of cytomegalovirus exposure and HLA in healthy donors. A multiplex PCR was run with 60 Vbeta primers and 13 Jbeta primers. Produced via immunoSEQ multiplex PCR; TCRdb's table is partial and in-frame only. Of 100,000 to 150,000 clones in the sample, over 70% were seen once. Source material: PBMCs. The origin of the receptors is a woman between 35 and 50 years old in good health and CMV-seronegative.

The chain is built from TRBV5-1 and TRBJ2-7; TRBD1 matches 9 bases. The CDR3 consists of 16 residues. Unmatched junction bases numbered 11, after V lost 4 bases and J lost 3 bases. Per germline, CDR1 SGHRS and CDR2 YFSETQ. CDR3 sequence reads: CASSSRDRVKSYEQYF. The CDR3 bases are TGCGCCAGCAGCAGCAGGGACAGGGTAAAAAGCTACGAGCAGTACTTC.

The table lists this clone with a few counts. The chain recombines TRBV6-1 with TRBJ1-4, with 8 nucleotides matching TRBD1. Germline CDR1 reads MNHNS; CDR2 reads SASEGT. Unmatched junction bases numbered 1, after V lost 3 bases and J lost 7 bases. CDR3 length: 13 residues. The CDR3: CASSEDRAEKLFF. CDR3 nucleotides: TGTGCCAGCAGTGAGGACAGGGCTGAAAAACTGTTTTTT.

J is TRBJ2-1 and V is TRBV15; TRBD2 matches at 13 bases. This CDR3 is built from 18 residues. CDR1 LNHNV and CDR2 YYDKDF come from the germline V gene (reference sequence). Trimming cost V 1 base and J 0 bases; bases outside gene matches: 3. CDR3 sequence (DNA): TGTGCCACCAGCAGAGGGACTAGCGGGAGTCTCTCCTACAATGAGCAGTTCTTC. It is translated as CATSRGTSGSLSYNEQFF.

The genes are TRBV18 and TRBJ2-3, with 8 positions matching TRBD1. CDR1 is KGHSH and CDR2 is LQKENI in the germline V gene. This CDR3 contains 15 residues. The V gene end was trimmed by 2 bases and the J gene end by 1 base; junction bases not matched to a gene: 2. The CDR3 DNA reads TGTGCCAGCTCACCATTGACAGGGGGCACAGATACGCAGTATTTT. Translation: CASSPLTGGTDTQYF.